This T cell receptor (beta chain) was documented in a study of beta chain features in type 1 diabetes. The study's findings and limits: TCRB CDR3s from Type 1 diabetes patients were moderately but significantly shorter in all four CD4+ subsets.

The authors reverse transcribed all of the isolated RNA, so sequencing captured expressed TCRB transcripts. Produced via immunoSEQ multiplex PCR; TCRdb's table is partial and in-frame only. The sample lists fewer than 200,000 clones, about 13% seen once, with 0.62% in the top ten. This clone was counted only a few times. Its antigen is still unknown. The sequenced material came from central memory CD4+ T cells from blood. The receptor's source is a woman younger than 35 in good health.

The CDR3 DNA reads as TGTGCCAGCAGTTACTCCGACAGGATGAACACTGAAGCTTTCTTT. Its protein product is CASSYSDRMNTEAFF. This chain uses TRBV6-6 with TRBJ1-1, with D possibly being TRBD1 (6 bases). The V end lost 0 bases, the J end lost 0 bases, and 8 bases lay between the germline ends. The CDR3 loop spans 15 amino acids. Germline V gene lookup returns CDR1 MNHNY and CDR2 SVGAGI (reference sequence).